The entry below describes one TCR beta chain. Antigen unknown. The Oncomine TCR Beta short-read assay was applied to DNA of cultured CD4+ T cells. TCRdb processed the PCR reads anew with MiXCR; each CDR3 protein has one entry. The profile covers under 20,000 distinct CDR3 sequences, with roughly 29% appearing a single time and more than 13% taken by the ten largest. Treatment noted: approximately 9-day PBMC culture with coronavirus spike peptide pools or control peptides (ViraFEST assay). This record belongs to a study of vaccination and CD4 T cells after COVID-19. Study outcomes and limitations: Median SARS-CoV-2-reactive clonotype numbers went up from around 20 to 38, but not significantly.

Unmatched junction bases numbered 2, after V lost 1 base and J lost 4 bases. Germline values: CDR1 SEHNR, CDR2 FQNEAQ (reference sequence). The CDR3 is made up of 15 amino acids. The V call is TRBV7-9, the J call TRBJ1-5; TRBD1 matches 9 bases. This receptor was identified in a human donor with COVID-19. Input material: cultured CD4+ T cells from blood. The CDR3 is CASSLGQGVNQPQHF. CDR3 nucleotide sequence: TGTGCCAGCAGCTTAGGACAGGGGGTAAATCAGCCCCAGCATTTT.